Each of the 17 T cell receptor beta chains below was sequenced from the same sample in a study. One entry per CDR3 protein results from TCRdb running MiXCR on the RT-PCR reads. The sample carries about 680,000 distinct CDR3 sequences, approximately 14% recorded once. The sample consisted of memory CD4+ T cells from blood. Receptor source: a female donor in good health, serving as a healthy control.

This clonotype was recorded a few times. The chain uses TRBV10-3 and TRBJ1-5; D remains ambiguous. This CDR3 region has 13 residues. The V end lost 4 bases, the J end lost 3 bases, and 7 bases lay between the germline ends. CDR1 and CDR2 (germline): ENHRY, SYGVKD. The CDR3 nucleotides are TGTGCCATCAGTGGGCGGAACAATCAGCCCCAGCATTTT. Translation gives CAISGRNNQPQHF.

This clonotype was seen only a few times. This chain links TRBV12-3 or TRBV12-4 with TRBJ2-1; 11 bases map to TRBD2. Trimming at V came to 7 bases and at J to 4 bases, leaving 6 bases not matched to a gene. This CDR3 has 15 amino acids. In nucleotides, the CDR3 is TGTGCCAGCACCACTAGCGGGAGTCATTACAATGAGCAGTTCTTC. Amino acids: CASTTSGSHYNEQFF.

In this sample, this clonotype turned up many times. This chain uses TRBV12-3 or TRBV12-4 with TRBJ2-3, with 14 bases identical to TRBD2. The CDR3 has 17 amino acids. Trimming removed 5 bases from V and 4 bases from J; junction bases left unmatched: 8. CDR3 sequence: CASSLTSGRASADTQYF. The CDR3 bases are TGTGCCAGCAGTCTGACTAGCGGGAGGGCCTCGGCAGATACGCAGTATTTT.

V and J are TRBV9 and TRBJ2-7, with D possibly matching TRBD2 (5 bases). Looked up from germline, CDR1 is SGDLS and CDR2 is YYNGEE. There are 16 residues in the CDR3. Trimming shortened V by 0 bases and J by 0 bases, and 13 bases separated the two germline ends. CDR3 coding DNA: TGTGCCAGCAGCGTAGATTTCCAGGACTCCTCCTACGAGCAGTACTTC. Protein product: CASSVDFQDSSYEQYF.

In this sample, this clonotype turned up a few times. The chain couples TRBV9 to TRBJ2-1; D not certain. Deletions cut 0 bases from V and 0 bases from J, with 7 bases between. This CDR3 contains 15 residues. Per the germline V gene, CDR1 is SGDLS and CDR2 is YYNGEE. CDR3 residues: CASSVGAFSYNEQFF. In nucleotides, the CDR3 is TGTGCCAGCAGCGTAGGGGCTTTCTCCTACAATGAGCAGTTCTTC.

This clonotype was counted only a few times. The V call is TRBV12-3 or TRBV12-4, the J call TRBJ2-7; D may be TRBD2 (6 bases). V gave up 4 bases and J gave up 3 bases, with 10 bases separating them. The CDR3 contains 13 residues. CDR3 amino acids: CASSYGGIYEQYF. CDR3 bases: TGTGCCAGCAGTTATGGCGGGATCTACGAGCAGTACTTC.

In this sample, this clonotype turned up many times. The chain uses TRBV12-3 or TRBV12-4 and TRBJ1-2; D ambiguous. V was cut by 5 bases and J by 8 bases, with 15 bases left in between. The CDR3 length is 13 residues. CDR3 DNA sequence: TGTGCCAGCAGTAACAGCCTTAAGAGCGGCTACACCTTC. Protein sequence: CASSNSLKSGYTF.

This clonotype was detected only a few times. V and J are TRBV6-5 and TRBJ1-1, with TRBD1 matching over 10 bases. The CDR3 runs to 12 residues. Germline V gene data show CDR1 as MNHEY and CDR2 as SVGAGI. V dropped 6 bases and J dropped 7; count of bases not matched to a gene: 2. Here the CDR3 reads CASSWTGGEAFF. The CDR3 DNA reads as TGTGCCAGCAGCTGGACAGGGGGTGAAGCTTTCTTT.

CDR3 coding DNA: TGTGCCACCAGTGATCCGGGACAGGGGTTCGTTGGGCCCCAGCATTTT. This codes for CATSDPGQGFVGPQHF. This chain links TRBV24-1 with TRBJ1-5, with 10 bases lining up with TRBD1. The CDR3 totals 16 residues. V gave up 3 bases and J gave up 9 bases; unmatched junction bases: 10. Germline V gene lookup returns CDR1 KGHDR and CDR2 SFDVKD.

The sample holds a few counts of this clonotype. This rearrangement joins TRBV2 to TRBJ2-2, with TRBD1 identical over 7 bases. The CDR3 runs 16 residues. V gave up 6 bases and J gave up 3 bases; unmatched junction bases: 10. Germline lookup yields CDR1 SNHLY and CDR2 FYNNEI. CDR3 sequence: CASSPGGALYTGELFF. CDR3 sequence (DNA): TGTGCCAGCAGCCCAGGGGGAGCGTTGTACACCGGGGAGCTGTTTTTT.

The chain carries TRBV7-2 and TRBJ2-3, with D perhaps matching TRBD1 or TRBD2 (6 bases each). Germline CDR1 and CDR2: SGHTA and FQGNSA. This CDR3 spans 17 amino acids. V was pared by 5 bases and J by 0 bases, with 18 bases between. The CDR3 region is CASSLGRGGLSTDTQYF. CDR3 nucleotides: TGTGCCAGCAGCCTGGGCAGAGGGGGGCTTAGCACAGATACGCAGTATTTT.

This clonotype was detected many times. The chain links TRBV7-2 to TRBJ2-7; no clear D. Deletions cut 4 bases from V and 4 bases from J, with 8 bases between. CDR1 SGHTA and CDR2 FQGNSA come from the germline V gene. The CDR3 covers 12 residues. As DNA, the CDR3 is TGTGCCAGCAGCTCCCGCGTTTACGAGCAGTACTTC. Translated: CASSSRVYEQYF. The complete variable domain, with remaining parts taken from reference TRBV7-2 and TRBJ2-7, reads GAGVSQSPSNKVTEKGKDVELRCDPISGHTALYWYRQSLGQGLEFLIYFQGNSAPDKSGLPSDRFSAERTGGSVSTLTIQRTQQEDSAVYLCASSSRVYEQYFGPGTRLTVT.

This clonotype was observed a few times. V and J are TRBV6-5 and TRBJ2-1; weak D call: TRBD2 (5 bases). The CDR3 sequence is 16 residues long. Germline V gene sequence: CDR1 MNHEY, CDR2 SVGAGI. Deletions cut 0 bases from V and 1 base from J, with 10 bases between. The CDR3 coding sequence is TGTGCCAGCAGTTACTCCCCGAGCGGATCCTACAATGAGCAGTTCTTC. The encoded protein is CASSYSPSGSYNEQFF.

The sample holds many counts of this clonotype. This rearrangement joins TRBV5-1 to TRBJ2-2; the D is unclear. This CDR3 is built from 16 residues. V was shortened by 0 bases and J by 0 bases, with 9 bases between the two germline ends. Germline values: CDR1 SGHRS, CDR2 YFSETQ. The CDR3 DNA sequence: TGCGCCAGCAGCTTGGTGGCTAGTTCGAACACCGGGGAGCTGTTTTTT. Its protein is CASSLVASSNTGELFF.

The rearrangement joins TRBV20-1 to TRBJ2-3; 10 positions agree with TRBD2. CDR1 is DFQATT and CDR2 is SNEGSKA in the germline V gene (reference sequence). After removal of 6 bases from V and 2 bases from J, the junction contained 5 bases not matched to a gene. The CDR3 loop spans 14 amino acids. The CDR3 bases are TGCAGTGCCCTTAGCGGGGGGACCACAGATACGCAGTATTTT. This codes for CSALSGGTTDTQYF.

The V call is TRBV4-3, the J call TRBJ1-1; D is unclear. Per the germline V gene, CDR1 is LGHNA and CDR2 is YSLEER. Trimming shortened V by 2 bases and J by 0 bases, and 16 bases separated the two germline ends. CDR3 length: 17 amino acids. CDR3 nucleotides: TGCGCCAGCAGCCAAAAGCCCATTCCACAGTTGAACACTGAAGCTTTCTTT. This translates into CASSQKPIPQLNTEAFF.

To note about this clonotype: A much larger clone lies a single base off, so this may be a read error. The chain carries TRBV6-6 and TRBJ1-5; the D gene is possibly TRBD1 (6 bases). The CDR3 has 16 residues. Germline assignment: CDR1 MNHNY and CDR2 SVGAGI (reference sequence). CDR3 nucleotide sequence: TGTGACAGCAGTAGCCAGATCCCAGGGGTAAATCAGCCCCAGCATTTT. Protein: CDSSSQIPGVNQPQHF.